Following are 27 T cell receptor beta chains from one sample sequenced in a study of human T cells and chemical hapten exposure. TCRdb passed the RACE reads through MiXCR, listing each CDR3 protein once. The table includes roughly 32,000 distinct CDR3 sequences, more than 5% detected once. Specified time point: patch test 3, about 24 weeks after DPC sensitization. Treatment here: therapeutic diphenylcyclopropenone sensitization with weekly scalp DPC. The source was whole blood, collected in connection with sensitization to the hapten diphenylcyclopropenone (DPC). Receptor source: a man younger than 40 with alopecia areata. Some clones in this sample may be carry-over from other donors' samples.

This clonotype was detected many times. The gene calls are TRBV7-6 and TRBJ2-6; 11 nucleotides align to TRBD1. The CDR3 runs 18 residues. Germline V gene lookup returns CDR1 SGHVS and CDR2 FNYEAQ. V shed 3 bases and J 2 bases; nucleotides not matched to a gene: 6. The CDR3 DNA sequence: TGTGCCAGCAGCTTTCCCAGGACAGGGGGCGCTGGGGCCAACGTCCTGACTTTC. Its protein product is CASSFPRTGGAGANVLTF.

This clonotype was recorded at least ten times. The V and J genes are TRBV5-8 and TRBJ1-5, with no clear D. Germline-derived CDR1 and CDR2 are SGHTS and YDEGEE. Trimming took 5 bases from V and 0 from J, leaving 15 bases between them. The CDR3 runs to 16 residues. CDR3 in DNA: TGTGCCAGCAGTCTGGCGTCAGTATATAGCAATCAGCCCCAGCATTTT. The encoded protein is CASSLASVYSNQPQHF.

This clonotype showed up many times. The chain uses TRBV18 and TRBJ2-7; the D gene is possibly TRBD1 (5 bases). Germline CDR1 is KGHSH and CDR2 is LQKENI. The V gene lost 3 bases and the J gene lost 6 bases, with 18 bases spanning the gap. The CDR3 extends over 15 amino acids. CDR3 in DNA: TGTGCCAGCTCACCGGAGCAGAATCGCCAGGGCGAGCAGTACTTC. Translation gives CASSPEQNRQGEQYF.

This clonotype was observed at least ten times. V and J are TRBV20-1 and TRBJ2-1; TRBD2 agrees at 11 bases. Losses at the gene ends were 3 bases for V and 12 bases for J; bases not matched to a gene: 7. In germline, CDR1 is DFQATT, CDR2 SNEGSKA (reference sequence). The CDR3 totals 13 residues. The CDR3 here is CSARETSGSGQFF. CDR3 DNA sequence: TGCAGTGCTAGGGAAACTAGCGGGAGTGGGCAGTTCTTC.

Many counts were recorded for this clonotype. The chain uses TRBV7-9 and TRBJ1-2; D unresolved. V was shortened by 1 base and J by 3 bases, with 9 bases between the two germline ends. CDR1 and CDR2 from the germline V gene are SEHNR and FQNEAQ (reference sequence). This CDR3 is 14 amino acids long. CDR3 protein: CASSLGLADYGYTF. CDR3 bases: TGTGCCAGCAGCTTAGGGTTAGCCGACTATGGCTACACCTTC.

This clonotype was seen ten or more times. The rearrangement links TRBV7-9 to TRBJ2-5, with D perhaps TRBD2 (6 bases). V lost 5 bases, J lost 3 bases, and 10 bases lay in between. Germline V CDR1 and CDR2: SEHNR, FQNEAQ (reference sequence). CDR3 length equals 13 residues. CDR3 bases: TGTGCCAGCAGCCGACTAGTGGAAGAGACCCAGTACTTC. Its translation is CASSRLVEETQYF.

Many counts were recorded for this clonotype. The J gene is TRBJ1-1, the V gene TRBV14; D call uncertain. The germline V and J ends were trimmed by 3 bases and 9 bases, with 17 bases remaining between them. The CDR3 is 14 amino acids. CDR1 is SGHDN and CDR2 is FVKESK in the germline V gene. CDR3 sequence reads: CASSHYTGPTKAFF. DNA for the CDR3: TGTGCCAGCAGCCATTATACCGGGCCGACTAAAGCTTTCTTT.

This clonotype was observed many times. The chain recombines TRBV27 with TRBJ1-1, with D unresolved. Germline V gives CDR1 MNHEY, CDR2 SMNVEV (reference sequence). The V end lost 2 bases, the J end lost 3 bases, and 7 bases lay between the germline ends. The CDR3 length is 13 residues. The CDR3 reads CASSLIGDTEAFF. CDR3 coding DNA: TGTGCCAGCAGTTTAATTGGAGACACTGAAGCTTTCTTT.

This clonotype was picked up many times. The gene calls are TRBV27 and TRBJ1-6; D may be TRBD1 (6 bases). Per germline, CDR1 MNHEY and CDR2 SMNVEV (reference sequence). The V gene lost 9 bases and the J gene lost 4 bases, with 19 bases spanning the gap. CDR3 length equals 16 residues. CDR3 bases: TGTGCCAGTAGCATGGCCGGGGGCGGATATAATTCACCCCTCCACTTT. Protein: CASSMAGGGYNSPLHF.

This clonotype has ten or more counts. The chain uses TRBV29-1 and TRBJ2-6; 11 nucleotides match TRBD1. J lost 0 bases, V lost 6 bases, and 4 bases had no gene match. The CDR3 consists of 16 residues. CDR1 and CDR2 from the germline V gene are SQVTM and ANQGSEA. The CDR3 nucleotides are TGCAGCGTGTCCGGGACAGGGGGCTCTGGGGCCAACGTCCTGACTTTC. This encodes CSVSGTGGSGANVLTF.

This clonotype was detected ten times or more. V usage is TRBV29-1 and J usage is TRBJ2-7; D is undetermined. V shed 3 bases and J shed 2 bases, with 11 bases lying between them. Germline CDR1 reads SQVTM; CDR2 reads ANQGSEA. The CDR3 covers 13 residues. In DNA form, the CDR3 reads TGCAGCGTTGAGTCTGGGGTTACCTACGAGCAGTACTTC. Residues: CSVESGVTYEQYF.

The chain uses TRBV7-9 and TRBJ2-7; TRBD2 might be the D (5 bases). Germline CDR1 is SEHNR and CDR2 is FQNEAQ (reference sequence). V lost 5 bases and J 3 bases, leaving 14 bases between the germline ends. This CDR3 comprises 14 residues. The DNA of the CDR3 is TGTGCCAGCAGCCGGGATCACCGGGGCTACGAGCAGTACTTC. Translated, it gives CASSRDHRGYEQYF.

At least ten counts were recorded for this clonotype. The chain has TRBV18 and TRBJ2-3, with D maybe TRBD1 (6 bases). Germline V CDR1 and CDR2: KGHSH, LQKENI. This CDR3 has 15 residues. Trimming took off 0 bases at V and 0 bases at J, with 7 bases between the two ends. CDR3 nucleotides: TGTGCCAGCTCACCACCGGGACACAGCACAGATACGCAGTATTTT. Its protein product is CASSPPGHSTDTQYF.

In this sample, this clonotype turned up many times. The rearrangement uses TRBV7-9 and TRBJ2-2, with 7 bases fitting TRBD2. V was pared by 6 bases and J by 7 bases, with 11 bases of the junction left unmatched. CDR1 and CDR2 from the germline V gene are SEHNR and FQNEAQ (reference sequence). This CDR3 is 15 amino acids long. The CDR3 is CASSPGLDRGGELFF. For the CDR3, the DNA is TGTGCCAGCAGTCCAGGACTAGACCGGGGCGGGGAGCTGTTTTTT. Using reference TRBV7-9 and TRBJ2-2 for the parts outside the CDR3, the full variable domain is DTGVSQNPRHKITKRGQNVTFRCDPISEHNRLYWYRQTLGQGPEFLTYFQNEAQLEKSRLLSDRFSAERPKGSFSTLEIQRTEQGDSAMYLCASSPGLDRGGELFFGEGSRLTVL.

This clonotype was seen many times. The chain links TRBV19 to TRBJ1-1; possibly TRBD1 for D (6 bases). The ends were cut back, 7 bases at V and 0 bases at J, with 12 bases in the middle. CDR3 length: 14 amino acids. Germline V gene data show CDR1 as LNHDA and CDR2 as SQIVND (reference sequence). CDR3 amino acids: CASTPDRLNTEAFF. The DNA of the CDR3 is TGTGCCAGTACCCCTGACAGGCTGAACACTGAAGCTTTCTTT.

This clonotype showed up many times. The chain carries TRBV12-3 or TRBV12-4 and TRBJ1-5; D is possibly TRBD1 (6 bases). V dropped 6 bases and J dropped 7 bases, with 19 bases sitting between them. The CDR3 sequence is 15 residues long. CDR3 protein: CASSSTGSFGQPQHF. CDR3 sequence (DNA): TGTGCCAGCAGCTCTACAGGGTCATTTGGACAGCCCCAGCATTTT.

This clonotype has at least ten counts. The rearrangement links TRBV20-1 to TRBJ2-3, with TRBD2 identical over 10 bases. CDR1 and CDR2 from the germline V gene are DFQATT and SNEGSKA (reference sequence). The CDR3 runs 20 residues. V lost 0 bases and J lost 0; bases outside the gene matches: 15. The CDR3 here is CSARESPLYRTSGSTDTQYF. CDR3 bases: TGCAGTGCTAGAGAGTCTCCTCTTTATCGGACTAGCGGCAGCACAGATACGCAGTATTTT.

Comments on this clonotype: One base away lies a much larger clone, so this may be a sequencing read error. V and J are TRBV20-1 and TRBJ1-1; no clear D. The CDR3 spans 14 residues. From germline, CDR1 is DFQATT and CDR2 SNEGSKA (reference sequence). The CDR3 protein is CSSRVQGGNTEAFF. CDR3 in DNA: TGCAGTTCTAGAGTTCAAGGTGGGAACACTGAAGCTTTCTTT.

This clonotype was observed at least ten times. CDR3 nucleotides: TGCAGTGCTAGTGGGACTAGCGGGTTCACAGATACGCAGTATTTT. This translates into CSASGTSGFTDTQYF. The chain has TRBV20-1 and TRBJ2-3, with 12 bases identical to TRBD2. V was clipped by 3 bases and J by 2 bases; unmatched bases: 3. CDR1 and CDR2 (germline): DFQATT, SNEGSKA (reference sequence). The CDR3 has 15 amino acids.

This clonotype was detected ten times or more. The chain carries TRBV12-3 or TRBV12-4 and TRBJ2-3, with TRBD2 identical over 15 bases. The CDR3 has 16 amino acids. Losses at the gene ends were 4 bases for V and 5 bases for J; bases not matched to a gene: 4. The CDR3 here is CASSSAGLAGGDTQYF. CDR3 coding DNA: TGTGCCAGCAGTTCCGCGGGACTAGCGGGAGGAGATACGCAGTATTTT.

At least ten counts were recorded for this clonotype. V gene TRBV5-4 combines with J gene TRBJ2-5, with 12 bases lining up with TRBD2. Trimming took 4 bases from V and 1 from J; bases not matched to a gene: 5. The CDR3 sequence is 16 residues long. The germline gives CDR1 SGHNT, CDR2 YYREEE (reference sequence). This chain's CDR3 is CASSGPGLAGQETQYF. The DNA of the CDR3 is TGTGCCAGCAGCGGACCGGGACTAGCGGGCCAAGAGACCCAGTACTTC.

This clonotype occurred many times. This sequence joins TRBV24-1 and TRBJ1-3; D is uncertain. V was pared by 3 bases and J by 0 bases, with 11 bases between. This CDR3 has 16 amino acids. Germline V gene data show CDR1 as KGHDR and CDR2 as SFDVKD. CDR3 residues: CATSDPSLSSGNTIYF. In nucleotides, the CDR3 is TGTGCCACCAGTGATCCTTCATTGAGCTCTGGAAACACCATATATTTT.

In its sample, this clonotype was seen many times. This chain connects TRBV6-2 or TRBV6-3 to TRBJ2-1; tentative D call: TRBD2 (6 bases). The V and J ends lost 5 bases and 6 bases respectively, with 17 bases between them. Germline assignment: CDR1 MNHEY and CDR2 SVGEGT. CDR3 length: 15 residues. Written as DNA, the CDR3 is TGTGCCAGCAGTCGAGCTAGCGCGACTTTCAATGAGCAGTTCTTC. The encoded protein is CASSRASATFNEQFF.

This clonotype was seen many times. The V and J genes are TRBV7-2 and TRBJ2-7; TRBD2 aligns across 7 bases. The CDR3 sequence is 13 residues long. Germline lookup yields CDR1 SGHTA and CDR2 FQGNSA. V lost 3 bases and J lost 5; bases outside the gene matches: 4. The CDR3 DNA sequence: TGTGCCAGCAGCTTCGGCGGGAGTAACGAGCAGTACTTC. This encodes CASSFGGSNEQYF.

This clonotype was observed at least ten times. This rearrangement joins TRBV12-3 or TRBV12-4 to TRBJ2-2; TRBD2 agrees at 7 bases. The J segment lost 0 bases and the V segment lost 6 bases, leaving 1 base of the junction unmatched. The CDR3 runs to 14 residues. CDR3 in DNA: TGTGCCAGCAGGCTAGCGGCGAACACCGGGGAGCTGTTTTTT. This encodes CASRLAANTGELFF.

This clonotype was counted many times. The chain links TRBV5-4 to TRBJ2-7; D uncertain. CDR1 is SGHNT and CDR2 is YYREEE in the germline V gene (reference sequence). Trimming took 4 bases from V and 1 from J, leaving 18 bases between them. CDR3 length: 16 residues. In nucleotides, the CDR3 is TGTGCCAGCAGCCCGGGCCCCCGGGCCCTTTCCTACGAGCAGTACTTC. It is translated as CASSPGPRALSYEQYF.

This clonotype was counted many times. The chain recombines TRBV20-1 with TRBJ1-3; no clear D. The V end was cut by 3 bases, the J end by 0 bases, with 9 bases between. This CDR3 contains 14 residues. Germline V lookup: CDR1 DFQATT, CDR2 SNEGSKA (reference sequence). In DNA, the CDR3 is TGCAGTGCTAGGACGGGAGACTCTGGAAACACCATATATTTT. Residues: CSARTGDSGNTIYF.